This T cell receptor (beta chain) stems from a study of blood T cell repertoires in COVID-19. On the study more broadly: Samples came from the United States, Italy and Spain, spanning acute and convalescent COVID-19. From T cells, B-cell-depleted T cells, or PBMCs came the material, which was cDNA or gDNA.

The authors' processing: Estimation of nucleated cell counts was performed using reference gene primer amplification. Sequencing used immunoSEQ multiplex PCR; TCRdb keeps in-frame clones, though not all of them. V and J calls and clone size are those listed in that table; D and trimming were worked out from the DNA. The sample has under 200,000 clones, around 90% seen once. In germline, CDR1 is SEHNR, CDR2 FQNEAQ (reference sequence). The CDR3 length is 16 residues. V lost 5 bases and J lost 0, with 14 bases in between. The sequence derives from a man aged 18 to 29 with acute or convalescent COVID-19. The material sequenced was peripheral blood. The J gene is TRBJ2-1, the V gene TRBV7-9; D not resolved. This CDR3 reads CASSLPQFSSYNEQFF. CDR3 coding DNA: TGTGCCAGCAGCCTCCCCCAATTTAGCTCCTACAATGAGCAGTTCTTC.